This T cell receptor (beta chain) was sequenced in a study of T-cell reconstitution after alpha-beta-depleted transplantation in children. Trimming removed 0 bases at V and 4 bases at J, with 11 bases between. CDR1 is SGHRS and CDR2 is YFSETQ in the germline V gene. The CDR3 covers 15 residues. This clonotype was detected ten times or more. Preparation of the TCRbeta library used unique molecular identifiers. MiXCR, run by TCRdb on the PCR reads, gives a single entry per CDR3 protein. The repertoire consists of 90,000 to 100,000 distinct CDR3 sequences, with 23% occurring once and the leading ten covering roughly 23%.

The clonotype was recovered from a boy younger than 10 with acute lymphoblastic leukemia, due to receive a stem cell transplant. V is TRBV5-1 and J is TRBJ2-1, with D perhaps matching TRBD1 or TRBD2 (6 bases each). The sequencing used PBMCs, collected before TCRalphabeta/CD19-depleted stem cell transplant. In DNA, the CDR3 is TGCGCCAGCAGCTTGGCGGGGGCGTCGTACAATGAGCAGTTCTTC. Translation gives CASSLAGASYNEQFF.